This T cell receptor (beta chain) was recorded in a study of blood T cell repertoires in COVID-19. Study background: The analysed material was cDNA or gDNA that came from T cells, B-cell-depleted T cells, or PBMCs.

Remarks on this clone: The identical CDR3 is also encoded by other nucleotide sequences in the sample.

The CDR3 is 13 amino acids. Germline CDR1 WNHNN, CDR2 SYGVQD (reference sequence). Trimming took 2 bases from V and 6 from J, leaving 8 bases between them. Data came from immunoSEQ multiplex PCR; TCRdb stores just in-frame clones and leaves some out. The sample contains about 100,000 clones, around 89% of which appear only once. Source material: peripheral blood. The source of this sequence is a man aged 50-59 years with active or convalescent COVID-19. The chain links TRBV10-1 to TRBJ2-1; D possibly corresponds to TRBD1 (6 bases). DNA for the CDR3: TGCGCCAGCAGTGAGGGCAGGGGCAATGAGCAGTTCTTC. Its translation: CASSEGRGNEQFF.